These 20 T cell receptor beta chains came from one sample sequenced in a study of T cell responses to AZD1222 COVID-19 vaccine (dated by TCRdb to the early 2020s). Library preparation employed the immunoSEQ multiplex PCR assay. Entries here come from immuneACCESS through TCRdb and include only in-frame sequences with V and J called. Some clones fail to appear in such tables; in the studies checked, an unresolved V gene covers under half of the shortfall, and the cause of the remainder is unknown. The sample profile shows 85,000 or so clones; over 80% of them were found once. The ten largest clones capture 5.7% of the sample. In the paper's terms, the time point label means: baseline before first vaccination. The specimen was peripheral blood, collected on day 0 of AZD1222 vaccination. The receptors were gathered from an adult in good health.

The DNA for the CDR3 is TGCGCCAGCAGGGACGGACAGTTAGCTTTCTTT. Its protein is CASRDGQLAFF. This chain uses TRBV4-1 with TRBJ1-1, with D maybe TRBD1 (6 bases). The germline gives CDR1 MGHRA, CDR2 YSYEKL. Trimming removed 6 bases from V and 10 bases from J, with 12 bases in between. This CDR3 contains 11 residues.

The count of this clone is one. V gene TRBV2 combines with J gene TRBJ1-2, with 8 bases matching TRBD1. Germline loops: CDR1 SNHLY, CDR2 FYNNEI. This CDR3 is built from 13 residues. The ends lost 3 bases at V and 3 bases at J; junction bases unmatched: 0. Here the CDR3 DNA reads TGTGCCAGCAGTGAGGGACAGGACTATGGCTACACCTTC. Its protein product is CASSEGQDYGYTF.

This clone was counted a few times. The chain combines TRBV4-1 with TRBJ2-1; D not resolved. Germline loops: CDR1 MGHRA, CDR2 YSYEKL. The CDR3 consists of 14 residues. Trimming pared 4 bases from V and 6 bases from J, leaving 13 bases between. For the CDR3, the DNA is TGCGCCAGCAGCCTGCAGGAAAAGGGCAATGAGCAGTTCTTC. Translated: CASSLQEKGNEQFF.

The CDR3 loop is CASSVGDRGLDEQFF. In nucleotides, the CDR3 is TGTGCCAGCAGCGTAGGGGACAGGGGGCTGGATGAGCAGTTCTTC. This rearrangement joins TRBV9 to TRBJ2-1; 12 positions agree with TRBD1. The germline V gene encodes CDR1 SGDLS and CDR2 YYNGEE. V shed 0 bases, J shed 8 bases, and the junction held 3 bases outside the gene matches. CDR3 length: 15 amino acids. Full variable domain (missing parts from reference TRBV9 and TRBJ2-1): DSGVTQTPKHLITATGQRVTLRCSPRSGDLSVYWYQQSLDQGLQFLIQYYNGEERAKGNILERFSAQQFPDLHSELNLSSLELGDSALYFCASSVGDRGLDEQFFGPGTRLTVL.

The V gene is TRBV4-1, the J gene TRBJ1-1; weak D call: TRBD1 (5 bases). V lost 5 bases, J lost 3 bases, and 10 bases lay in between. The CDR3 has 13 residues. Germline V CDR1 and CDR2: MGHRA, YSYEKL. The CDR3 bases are TGCGCCAGCAGCACCGACAGATACACTGAAGCTTTCTTT. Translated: CASSTDRYTEAFF.

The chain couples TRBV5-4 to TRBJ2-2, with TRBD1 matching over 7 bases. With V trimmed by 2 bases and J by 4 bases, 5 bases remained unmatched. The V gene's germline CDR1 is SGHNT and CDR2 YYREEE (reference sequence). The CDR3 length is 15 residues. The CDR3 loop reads CASSFWTGPTGELFF. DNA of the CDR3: TGTGCCAGCAGCTTCTGGACAGGACCCACCGGGGAGCTGTTTTTT.

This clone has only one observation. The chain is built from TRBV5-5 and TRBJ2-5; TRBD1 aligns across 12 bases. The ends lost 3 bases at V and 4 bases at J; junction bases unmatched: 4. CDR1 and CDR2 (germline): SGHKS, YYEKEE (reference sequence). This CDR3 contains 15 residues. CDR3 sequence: CASSWGTGGTETQYF. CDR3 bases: TGTGCCAGCAGCTGGGGGACAGGGGGCACAGAGACCCAGTACTTC.

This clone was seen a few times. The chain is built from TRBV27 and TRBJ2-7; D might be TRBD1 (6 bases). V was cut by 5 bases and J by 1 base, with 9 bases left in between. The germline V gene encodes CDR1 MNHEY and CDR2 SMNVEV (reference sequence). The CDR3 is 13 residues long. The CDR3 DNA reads TGTGCCAGCAGTCTGACAGGTTCCTACGAGCAGTACTTC. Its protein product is CASSLTGSYEQYF.

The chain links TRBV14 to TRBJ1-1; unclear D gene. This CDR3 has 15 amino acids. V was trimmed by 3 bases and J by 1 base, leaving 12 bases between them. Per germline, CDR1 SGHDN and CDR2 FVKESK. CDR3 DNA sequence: TGTGCCAGCAGCCAGGAATGGGTCAGGAACACTGAAGCTTTCTTT. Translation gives CASSQEWVRNTEAFF.

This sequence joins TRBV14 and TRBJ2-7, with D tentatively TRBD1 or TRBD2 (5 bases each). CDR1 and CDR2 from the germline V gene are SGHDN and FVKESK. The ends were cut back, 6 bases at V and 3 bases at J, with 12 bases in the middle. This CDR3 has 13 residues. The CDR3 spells CASRLRGRYEQYF. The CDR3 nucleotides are TGTGCCAGCAGACTAAGGGGACGCTACGAGCAGTACTTC.

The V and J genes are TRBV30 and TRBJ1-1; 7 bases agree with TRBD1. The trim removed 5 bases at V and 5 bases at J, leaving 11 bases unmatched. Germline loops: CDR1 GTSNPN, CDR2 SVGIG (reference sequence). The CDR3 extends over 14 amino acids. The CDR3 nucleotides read TGTGCCTGGGAAAAGGGACAGCGGGGGACTGAAGCTTTCTTT. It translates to CAWEKGQRGTEAFF. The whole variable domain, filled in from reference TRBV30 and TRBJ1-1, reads SQTIHQWPATLVQPVGSPLSLECTVEGTSNPNLYWYRQAAGRGLQLLFYSVGIGQISSEVPQNLSASRPQDRQFILSSKKLLLSDSGFYLCAWEKGQRGTEAFFGQGTRLTVV.

This CDR3 is CASSPGPDSNQPQHF. CDR3 nucleotides: TGTGCCAGCTCACCCGGGCCGGATAGCAATCAGCCCCAGCATTTT. The chain combines TRBV18 with TRBJ1-5; D remains unclear. This CDR3 has 15 amino acids. With 3 bases removed from V and 0 bases from J, the gap between germline ends came to 9 bases. The germline gives CDR1 KGHSH, CDR2 LQKENI. Drawing the rest from reference TRBV18 and TRBJ1-5, the complete variable domain is NAGVMQNPRHLVRRRGQEARLRCSPMKGHSHVYWYRQLPEEGLKFMVYLQKENIIDESGMPKERFSAEFPKEGPSILRIQQVVRGDSAAYFCASSPGPDSNQPQHFGDGTRLSIL.

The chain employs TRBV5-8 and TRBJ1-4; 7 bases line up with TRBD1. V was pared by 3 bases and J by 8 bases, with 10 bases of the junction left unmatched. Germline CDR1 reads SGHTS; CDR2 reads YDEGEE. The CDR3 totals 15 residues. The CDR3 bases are TGTGCCAGCAGCTCCGGCCAGGGGGAATTAGAAAAACTGTTTTTT. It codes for CASSSGQGELEKLFF.

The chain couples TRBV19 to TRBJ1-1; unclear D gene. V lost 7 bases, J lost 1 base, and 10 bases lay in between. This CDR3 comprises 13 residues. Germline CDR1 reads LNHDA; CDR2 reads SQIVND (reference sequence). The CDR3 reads CASIPYGNTEAFF. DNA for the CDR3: TGTGCCAGTATCCCGTACGGGAACACTGAAGCTTTCTTT.

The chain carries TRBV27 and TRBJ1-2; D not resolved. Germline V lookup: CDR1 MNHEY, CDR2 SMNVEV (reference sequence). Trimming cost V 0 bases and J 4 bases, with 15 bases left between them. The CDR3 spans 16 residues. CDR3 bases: TGTGCCAGCAGTTTATCCGCCCTTTTTCAAGGCTATGGCTACACCTTC. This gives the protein CASSLSALFQGYGYTF.

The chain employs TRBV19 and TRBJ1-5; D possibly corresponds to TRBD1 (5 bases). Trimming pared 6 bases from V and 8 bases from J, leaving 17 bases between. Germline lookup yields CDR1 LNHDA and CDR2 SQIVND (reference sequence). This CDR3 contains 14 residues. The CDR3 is CASSRWGGGEPQHF. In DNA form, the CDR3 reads TGTGCCAGTAGCCGCTGGGGCGGGGGGGAGCCCCAGCATTTT.

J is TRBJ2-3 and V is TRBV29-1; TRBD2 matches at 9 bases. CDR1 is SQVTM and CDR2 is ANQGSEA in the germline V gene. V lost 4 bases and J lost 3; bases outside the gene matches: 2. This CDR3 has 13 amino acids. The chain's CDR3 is CSVGSGGTDTQYF. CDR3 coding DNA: TGCAGCGTTGGCAGCGGGGGGACAGATACGCAGTATTTT.

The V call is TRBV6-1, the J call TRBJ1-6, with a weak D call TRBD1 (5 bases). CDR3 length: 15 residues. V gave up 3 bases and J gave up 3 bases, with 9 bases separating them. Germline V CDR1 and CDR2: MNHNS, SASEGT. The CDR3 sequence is CASSDGGGYNSPLHF. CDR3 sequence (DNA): TGTGCCAGCAGTGACGGGGGAGGCTATAATTCACCCCTCCACTTT.

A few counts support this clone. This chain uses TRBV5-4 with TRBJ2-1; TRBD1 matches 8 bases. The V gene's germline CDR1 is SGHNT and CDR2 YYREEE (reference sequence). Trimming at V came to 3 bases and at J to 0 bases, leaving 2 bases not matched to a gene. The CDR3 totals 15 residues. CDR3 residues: CASSWTGSSYNEQFF. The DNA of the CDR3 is TGTGCCAGCAGCTGGACAGGGAGCTCCTACAATGAGCAGTTCTTC.

CDR3 amino acids: CASSRDSSYNSPLHF. CDR3 sequence (DNA): TGCGCCAGCAGCCGGGACAGCTCCTATAATTCACCCCTCCACTTT. The V gene is TRBV5-1, the J gene TRBJ1-6, with 7 bases aligning to TRBD1. After removal of 4 bases from V and 0 bases from J, the junction contained 1 base not matched to a gene. The CDR3 spans 15 residues. CDR1 and CDR2 (germline): SGHRS, YFSETQ.